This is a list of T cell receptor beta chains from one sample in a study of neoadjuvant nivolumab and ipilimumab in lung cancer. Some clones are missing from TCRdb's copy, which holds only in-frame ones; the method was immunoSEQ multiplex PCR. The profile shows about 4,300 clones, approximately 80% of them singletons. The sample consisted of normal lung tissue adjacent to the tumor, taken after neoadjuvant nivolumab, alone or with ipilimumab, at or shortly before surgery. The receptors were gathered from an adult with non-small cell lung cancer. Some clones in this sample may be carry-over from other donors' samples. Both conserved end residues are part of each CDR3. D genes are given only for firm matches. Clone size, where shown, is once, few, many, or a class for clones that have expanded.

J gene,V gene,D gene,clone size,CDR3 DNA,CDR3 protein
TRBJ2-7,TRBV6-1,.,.,TGTGCCAGCAGTGAAGGCCCATCCTACGAGCAGTACTTC,CASSEGPSYEQYF
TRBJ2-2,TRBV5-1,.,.,TGCGCCAGCAGCTTGGTTGTTGCGGAGTTGTTCACCGGGGAGCTGTTTTTT,CASSLVVAELFTGELFF
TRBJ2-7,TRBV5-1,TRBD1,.,TGCGCCAGCAGCTTCTCTATCCCCGGGACAGGGTCACCTAACGAGCAGTACTTC,CASSFSIPGTGSPNEQYF
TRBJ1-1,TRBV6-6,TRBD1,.,TGTGCCAGCAGCCCATCAGGGGGGAACACTGAAGCTTTCTTT,CASSPSGGNTEAFF
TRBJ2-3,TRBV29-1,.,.,TGCAGCGTTGAAGGGCAGGGATACACAGATACGCAGTATTTT,CSVEGQGYTDTQYF
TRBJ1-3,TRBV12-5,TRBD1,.,TGTGCTAGTGGTTTAGGGACAGCGACGGACACCATATATTTT,CASGLGTATDTIYF
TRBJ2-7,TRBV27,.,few,TGTGCCAGCAGTGGGACACCTTCCTACGAGCAGTACTTC,CASSGTPSYEQYF
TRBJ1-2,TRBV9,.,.,TGTGCCAGCAGCGCGCGAAGTGAGACAGACTATGGCTACACCTTC,CASSARSETDYGYTF
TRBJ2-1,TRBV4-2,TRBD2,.,TGTGCCAGCAGCCTCAGACAGGGTATCGGAGTAGCGGGGGGCCATGAGCAGTTCTTC,CASSLRQGIGVAGGHEQFF
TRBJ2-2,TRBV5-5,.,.,TGTGCCAGCAGCTTGACGGGGGGCGCGAGGTCCGGGGAGCTGTTTTTT,CASSLTGGARSGELFF
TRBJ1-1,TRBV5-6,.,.,TGTGCCAGCAGCATATCGTGGTTTAACACTGAAGCTTTCTTT,CASSISWFNTEAFF
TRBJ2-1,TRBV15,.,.,TGTGCCACCAGCAGAGAGGGGGGCGCGTTTACCAATGAGCAGTTCTTC,CATSREGGAFTNEQFF
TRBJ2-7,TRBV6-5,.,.,TGTGCCAGCAAGAAGTCGGCCGAACCCTACGAGCAGTACTTC,CASKKSAEPYEQYF
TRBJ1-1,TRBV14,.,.,TGTGCCAGCAGCCAAGTAAGAGGACAGTCGAACACTGAAGCTTTCTTT,CASSQVRGQSNTEAFF
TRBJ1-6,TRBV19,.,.,TGTGCCAGTAGACAGAAATATAATTCACCCCTCCACTTT,CASRQKYNSPLHF
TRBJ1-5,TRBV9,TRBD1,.,TGTGCCAGCAGCCCGGGGACAGGATATCAGCCCCAGCATTTT,CASSPGTGYQPQHF
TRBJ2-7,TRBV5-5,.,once,TGTGCCAGCAGCCAGGACGCTTGGGGCTCCTACGAGCAGTACTTC,CASSQDAWGSYEQYF
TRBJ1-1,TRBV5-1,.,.,TGCGCCAGCAGCTTGGGGCAGCTCGGAGAAGCTTTCTTT,CASSLGQLGEAFF
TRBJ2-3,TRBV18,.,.,TGTGCCAGCTCCCCCGCTAGGACAACAGATACGCAGTATTTT,CASSPARTTDTQYF
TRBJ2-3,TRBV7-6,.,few,TGTGCCAGCAGCTTAGAGGGGGGCACAGATACGCAGTATTTT,CASSLEGGTDTQYF
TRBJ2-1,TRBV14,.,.,TGTGCCAGCAGCCAAGGCCTCAGCGGAAGTTACAATGAGCAGTTCTTC,CASSQGLSGSYNEQFF
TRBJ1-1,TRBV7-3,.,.,TGTGCCAGCAGCTTACTGGGGAGGGCCCTGAACACTGAAGCTTTCTTT,CASSLLGRALNTEAFF
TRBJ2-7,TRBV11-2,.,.,TGTGCCAGCAGCCCGGGGACTCGTACCTACGAGCAGTACTTC,CASSPGTRTYEQYF
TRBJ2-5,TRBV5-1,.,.,TGCGCCAGCAGCTTGGGACAGGGGGGACTAGCGAGGGAAGAGACCCAGTACTTC,CASSLGQGGLAREETQYF
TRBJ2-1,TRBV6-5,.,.,TGTGCCAGCAGCGTGGGGCCCAGCTCCTACAATGAGCAGTTCTTC,CASSVGPSSYNEQFF
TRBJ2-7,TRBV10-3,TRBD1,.,TGTGCCACCCTGACAGGGAACGAGCAGTACTTC,CATLTGNEQYF
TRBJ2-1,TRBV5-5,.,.,TGTGCCAGCAGCTTGGAAGGGTCAGGTGAGCAGTTCTTC,CASSLEGSGEQFF
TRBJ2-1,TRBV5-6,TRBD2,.,TGTGCCAGCAGCTTGACTCGACAGGGGATTAGCGGGAGGGTAGGTGAGCAGTTCTTC,CASSLTRQGISGRVGEQFF
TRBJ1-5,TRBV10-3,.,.,TGTGCCATCAAAGGAGGGACCCAGCCTAATCAGCCCCAGCATTTT,CAIKGGTQPNQPQHF
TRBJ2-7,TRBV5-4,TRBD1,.,TGTGCCAGCAGCTCAAATGGACAGGGAAGGACCTACGAGCAGTACTTC,CASSSNGQGRTYEQYF
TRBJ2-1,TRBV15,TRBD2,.,TGTGCCACCAGTGCCTTAGCGGGAGTGGGTGAGCAGTTCTTC,CATSALAGVGEQFF
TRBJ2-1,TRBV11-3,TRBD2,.,TGTGCCAGCAGAAGCGGGGATTCCTACAATGAGCAGTTCTTC,CASRSGDSYNEQFF
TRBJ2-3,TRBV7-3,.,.,TGTGCCAGCAGCTCCTCACGGACTGGTAGCACAGATACGCAGTATTTT,CASSSSRTGSTDTQYF
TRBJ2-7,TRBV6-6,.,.,TGTGCCAGCAGTTACTCCGTCGGGACACAAACGGGGGAGCAGTACTTC,CASSYSVGTQTGEQYF
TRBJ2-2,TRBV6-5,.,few,TGTGCCAGCAGTTACCGGGAGAACACCGGGGAGCTGTTTTTT,CASSYRENTGELFF
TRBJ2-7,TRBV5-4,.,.,TGTGCCAGCAGCCCACAGGGTCTAATCTACGAGCAGTACTTC,CASSPQGLIYEQYF
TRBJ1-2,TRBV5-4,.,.,TGTGCCAGCAGCTTGGGATACCAGACCTATGGCTACACCTTC,CASSLGYQTYGYTF
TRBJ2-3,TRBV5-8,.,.,TGTGCCAGCAGCCAGGGTTCGAATACGCAGTATTTT,CASSQGSNTQYF
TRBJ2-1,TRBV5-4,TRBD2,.,TGTGCCAGCAGCCCAAGCGGGAACCCGTACAATGAGCAGTTCTTC,CASSPSGNPYNEQFF
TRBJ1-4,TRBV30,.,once,TGTGCCTACGGGACTTTAGGTGAAAAACTGTTTTTT,CAYGTLGEKLFF
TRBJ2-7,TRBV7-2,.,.,TGTGCCAGCAGCGTAGCGCAGGGAGGTGCGTACGAGCAGTACTTC,CASSVAQGGAYEQYF
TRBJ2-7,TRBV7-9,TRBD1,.,TGTGCCAGCAGCCGACAGGGGGTATACGAGCAGTACTTC,CASSRQGVYEQYF